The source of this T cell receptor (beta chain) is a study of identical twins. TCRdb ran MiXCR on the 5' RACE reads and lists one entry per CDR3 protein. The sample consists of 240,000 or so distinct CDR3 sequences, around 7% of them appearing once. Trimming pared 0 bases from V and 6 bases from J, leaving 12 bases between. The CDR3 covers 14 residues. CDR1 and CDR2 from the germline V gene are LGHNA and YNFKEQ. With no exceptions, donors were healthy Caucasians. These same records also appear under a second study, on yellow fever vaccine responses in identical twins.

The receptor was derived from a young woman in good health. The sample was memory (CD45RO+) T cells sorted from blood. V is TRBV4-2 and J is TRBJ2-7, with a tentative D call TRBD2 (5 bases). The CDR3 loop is CASSQDEERSEQYF. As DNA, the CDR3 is TGTGCCAGCAGCCAAGACGAAGAGCGGTCCGAGCAGTACTTC.